This record concerns one T cell receptor beta chain sequence. These data originate in a study of blood T cell repertoires in COVID-19. Germline V gene lookup returns CDR1 KGHDR and CDR2 SFDVKD. This CDR3 contains 11 residues. Trimming stripped 5 bases from V and 4 bases from J, with 3 bases between. TCRdb keeps only in-frame clones here, not all; method: immunoSEQ multiplex PCR. The sample has roughly 180,000 clones; approximately 83% are singletons. This chain uses TRBV24-1 with TRBJ2-3; D is unclear. The receptor was derived from a woman in her sixties who had recovered from COVID-19. The sequencing sample was made of PBMCs or T cells enriched from blood (not recorded which). The CDR3, as DNA: TGTGCCACCAGTGTAGCAGATACGCAGTATTTT. Encoded protein: CATSVADTQYF.